The sequence of this TCR beta chain was determined in a study of blood T cell repertoires in COVID-19. As for the study in general: Specimens from acute and convalescent COVID-19 originated in the United States, Italy and Spain. From T cells, B-cell-depleted T cells, or PBMCs came the material, which was cDNA or gDNA.

Per the original methods: Scientists estimated how many nucleated cells there were by amplifying reference gene primers. The table came from immunoSEQ multiplex PCR; TCRdb's copy has only in-frame clones and leaves some out. The D gene and trimming were derived from the DNA, and the V and J assignments and clone size from that table. This sample has nearly 15,000 clones; around 77% occur once, and the top ten carry approximately 14%. This sequence originates from a human donor in a cohort sampled during active COVID-19. Sequenced material: peripheral blood.

The CDR3 region has the DNA TGCGCCAGCAGCCTCACTAGCGGGAGAAGAGATACGCAGTATTTT. Translating it yields CASSLTSGRRDTQYF. This chain joins TRBV5-1 and TRBJ2-3; 11 bases fit TRBD2. Germline CDR1 is SGHRS and CDR2 is YFSETQ. V dropped 4 bases and J dropped 5; count of bases not matched to a gene: 6. The CDR3 sequence is 15 residues long.